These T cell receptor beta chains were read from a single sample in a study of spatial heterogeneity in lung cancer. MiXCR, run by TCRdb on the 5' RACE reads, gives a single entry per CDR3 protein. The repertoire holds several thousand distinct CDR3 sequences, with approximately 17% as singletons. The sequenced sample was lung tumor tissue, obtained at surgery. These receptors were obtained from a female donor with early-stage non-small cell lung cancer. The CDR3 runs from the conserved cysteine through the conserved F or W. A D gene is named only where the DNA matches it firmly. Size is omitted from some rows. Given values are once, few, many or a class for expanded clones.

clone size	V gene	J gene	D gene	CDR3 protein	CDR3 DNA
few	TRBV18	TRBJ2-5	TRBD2	CASSPRSGGAGETQYF	TGTGCCAGCTCACCACGGAGCGGGGGGGCCGGAGAGACCCAGTACTTC
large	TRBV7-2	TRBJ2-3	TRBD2	CASSFAGGTSGTDTQYF	TGTGCCAGCAGCTTCGCGGGAGGGACTAGCGGCACAGATACGCAGTATTTT
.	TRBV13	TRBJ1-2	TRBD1	CASSLRDRGRGYGYTF	TGTGCCAGCAGCCTCCGGGACAGGGGGCGAGGCTATGGCTACACCTTC
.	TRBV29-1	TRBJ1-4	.	CSVEEGGEKLFF	TGCAGCGTTGAAGAGGGCGGTGAAAAACTGTTTTTT
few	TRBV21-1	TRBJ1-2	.	CASSKYPRPRRGYTF	TGTGCCAGCAGCAAATATCCCCGGCCACGTAGGGGCTACACCTTC
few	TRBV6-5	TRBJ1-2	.	CASTQGRNFNYGYTF	TGTGCCAGCACCCAGGGACGGAATTTTAACTATGGCTACACCTTC
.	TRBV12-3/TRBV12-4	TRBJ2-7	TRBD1	CASSSRQGTPSYEQYF	TGTGCCAGCAGTTCACGACAGGGGACCCCGTCCTACGAGCAGTACTTC
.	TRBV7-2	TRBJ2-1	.	CASSPRAGGFDEQFF	TGTGCCAGCAGCCCGCGAGCGGGCGGGTTCGATGAGCAGTTCTTC
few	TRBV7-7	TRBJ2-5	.	CASSSRDQETQYF	TGTGCTAGCAGCTCCCGGGACCAAGAGACCCAGTACTTC
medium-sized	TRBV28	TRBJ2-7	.	CASSSQGRGWYF	TGTGCCAGCAGTTCCCAAGGCCGTGGGTGGTACTTC
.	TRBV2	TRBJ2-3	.	CASSVLGGAGTDTQYF	TGTGCCAGCAGTGTTTTAGGGGGGGCCGGCACAGATACGCAGTATTTT
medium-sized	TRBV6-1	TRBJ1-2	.	CASSVQVNYGYTF	TGTGCCAGCAGTGTACAGGTCAACTATGGCTACACCTTC
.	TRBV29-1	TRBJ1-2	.	CSAGTDYGYTF	TGCAGCGCAGGGACGGACTATGGCTACACCTTC
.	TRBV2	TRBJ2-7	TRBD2	CASSLLETGGYEQYF	TGTGCCAGCAGTTTGCTCGAGACGGGAGGGTACGAGCAGTACTTC
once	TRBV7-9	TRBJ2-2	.	CASSPPWTTGELFF	TGTGCCAGCAGCCCCCCTTGGACCACCGGGGAGCTGTTTTTT
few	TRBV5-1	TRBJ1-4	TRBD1	CASSPDREGEKLFF	TGCGCCAGCAGCCCCGACAGGGAGGGTGAAAAACTGTTTTTT
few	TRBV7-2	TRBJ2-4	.	CASSLWENIQYF	TGTGCCAGCAGCTTATGGGAAAACATTCAGTACTTC
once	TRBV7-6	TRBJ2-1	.	CASSLARDAYGEQFF	TGTGCCAGCAGCTTAGCGAGGGACGCCTATGGTGAGCAGTTCTTC
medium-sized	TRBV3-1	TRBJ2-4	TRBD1	CASSHRDRVHIQYF	TGTGCCAGCAGCCACCGGGACAGGGTACACATTCAGTACTTC
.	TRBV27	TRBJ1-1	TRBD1	CASSQWTGVTEAFF	TGTGCCAGCAGTCAATGGACAGGGGTCACTGAAGCTTTCTTT
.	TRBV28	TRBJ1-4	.	CASGQHGVNEKLFF	TGTGCCAGTGGGCAGCACGGGGTTAATGAAAAACTGTTTTTT
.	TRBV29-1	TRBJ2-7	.	CSVEDRVGYEQYF	TGCAGCGTTGAAGATCGAGTGGGGTACGAGCAGTACTTC
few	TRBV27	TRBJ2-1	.	CASSSQGNDNEQFF	TGTGCCAGCAGCTCCCAGGGGAACGACAATGAGCAGTTCTTC
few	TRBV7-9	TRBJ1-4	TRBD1	CASSPTGSLNEKLFF	TGTGCCAGCAGCCCGACAGGGTCCCTTAATGAAAAACTGTTTTTT
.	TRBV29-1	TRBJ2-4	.	CSVPTLAKNIQYF	TGCAGCGTCCCGACTCTAGCCAAAAACATTCAGTACTTC
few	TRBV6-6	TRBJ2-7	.	CASSFGGHRLGEQYF	TGTGCCAGCAGTTTCGGGGGACACAGGCTAGGCGAGCAGTACTTC
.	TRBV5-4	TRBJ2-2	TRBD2	CASSLRTSGTGELFF	TGTGCCAGCAGCCTTAGGACTAGCGGAACCGGGGAGCTGTTTTTT
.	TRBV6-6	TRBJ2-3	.	CASGGTRKTDTQYF	TGTGCCAGCGGGGGGACTCGGAAAACAGATACGCAGTATTTT
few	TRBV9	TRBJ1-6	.	CASSVDSYNSPLHF	TGTGCCAGCAGCGTAGACAGCTATAATTCACCCCTCCACTTT
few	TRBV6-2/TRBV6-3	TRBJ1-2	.	CASSYGAGYGYTF	TGTGCCAGCAGTTATGGGGCAGGCTATGGCTACACCTTC
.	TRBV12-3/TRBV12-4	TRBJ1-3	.	CASSRDKVLGNTIYF	TGTGCCAGCAGTAGGGACAAAGTCCTTGGAAACACCATATATTTT
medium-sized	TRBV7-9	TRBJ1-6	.	CASSLGYDNSPLHF	TGTGCCAGCAGCTTAGGGTACGATAATTCACCCCTCCACTTT
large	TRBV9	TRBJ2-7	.	CASSVADTYEQYF	TGTGCCAGCAGCGTAGCGGACACCTACGAGCAGTACTTC
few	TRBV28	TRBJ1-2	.	CASSLSGDGYGYTF	TGTGCCAGCAGTTTATCAGGGGACGGCTATGGCTACACCTTC
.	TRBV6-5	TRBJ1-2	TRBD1	CASRKLPTGGNYGYTF	TGTGCCAGCAGGAAACTACCGACAGGGGGCAACTATGGCTACACCTTC
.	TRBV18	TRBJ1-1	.	CASSPGVNTEAFF	TGTGCCAGCTCACCGGGGGTGAACACTGAAGCTTTCTTT
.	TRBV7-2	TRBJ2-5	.	CASSFGFGGARETQYF	TGTGCCAGCAGCTTTGGGTTCGGTGGAGCCCGAGAGACCCAGTACTTC
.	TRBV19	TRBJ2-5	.	CASSMLIESETQYF	TGTGCCAGTAGTATGTTAATTGAATCAGAGACCCAGTACTTC